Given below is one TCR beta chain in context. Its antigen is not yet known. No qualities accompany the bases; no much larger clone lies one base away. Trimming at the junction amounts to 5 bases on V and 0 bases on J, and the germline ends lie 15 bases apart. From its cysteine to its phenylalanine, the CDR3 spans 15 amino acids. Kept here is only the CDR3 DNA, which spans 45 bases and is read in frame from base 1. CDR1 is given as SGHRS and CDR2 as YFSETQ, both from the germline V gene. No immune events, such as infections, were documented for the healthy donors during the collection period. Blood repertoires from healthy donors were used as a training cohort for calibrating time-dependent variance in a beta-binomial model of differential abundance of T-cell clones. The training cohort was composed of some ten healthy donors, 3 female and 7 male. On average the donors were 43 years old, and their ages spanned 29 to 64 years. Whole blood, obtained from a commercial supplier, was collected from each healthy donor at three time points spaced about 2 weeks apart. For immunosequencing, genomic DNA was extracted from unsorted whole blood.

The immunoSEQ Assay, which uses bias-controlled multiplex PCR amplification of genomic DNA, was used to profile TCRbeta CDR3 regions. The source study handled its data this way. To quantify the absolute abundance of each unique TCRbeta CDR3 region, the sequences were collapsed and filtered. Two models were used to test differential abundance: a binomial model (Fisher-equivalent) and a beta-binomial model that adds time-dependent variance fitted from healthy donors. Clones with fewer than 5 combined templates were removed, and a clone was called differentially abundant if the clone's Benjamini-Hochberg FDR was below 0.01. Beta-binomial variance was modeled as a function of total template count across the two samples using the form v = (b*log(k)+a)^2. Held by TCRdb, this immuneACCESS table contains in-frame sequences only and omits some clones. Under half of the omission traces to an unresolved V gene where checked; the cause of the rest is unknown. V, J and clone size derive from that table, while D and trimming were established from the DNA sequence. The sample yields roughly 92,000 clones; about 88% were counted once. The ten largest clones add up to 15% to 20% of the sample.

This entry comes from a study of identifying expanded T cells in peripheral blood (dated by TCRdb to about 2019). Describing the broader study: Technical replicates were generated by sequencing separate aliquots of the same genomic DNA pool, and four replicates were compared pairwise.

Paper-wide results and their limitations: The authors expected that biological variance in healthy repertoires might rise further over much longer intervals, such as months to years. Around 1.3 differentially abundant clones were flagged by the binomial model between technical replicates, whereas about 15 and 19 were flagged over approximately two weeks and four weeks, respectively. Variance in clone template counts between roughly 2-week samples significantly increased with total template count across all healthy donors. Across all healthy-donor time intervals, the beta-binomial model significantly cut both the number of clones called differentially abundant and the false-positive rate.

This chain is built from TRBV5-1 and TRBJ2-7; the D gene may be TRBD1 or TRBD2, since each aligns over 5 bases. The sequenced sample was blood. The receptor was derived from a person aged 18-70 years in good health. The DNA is TGCGCCAGCAGTCCACCGGGACGGACCTCCTACGAGCAGTACTTC. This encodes CASSPPGRTSYEQYF.